This T cell receptor (beta chain) originates from a study of cytomegalovirus exposure and HLA in healthy donors. The CDR3 is 13 residues long. The germline CDR1 and CDR2 sequences are LNHDA and SQIVND (reference sequence). In regard to this clone: No antigen is known for it.

Regarding the study as a whole: It was in a later analysis that TCR association rates were seen to vary by HLA locus, highest for DRB1 and lowest for HLA-C. As confirmed in vitro, three CMV-associated chains were specific for CMV antigens. The dataset shows that most TCR sequences were rare, while some public TCRs occurred in many donors. Donors were assumed by presence/absence analyses to have roughly uniform sequencing depth.

The study ran its PCR with 60 Vbeta and 13 Jbeta primers. Here immunoSEQ multiplex PCR was the method, and the copy in TCRdb shows in-frame clones only, minus some. The repertoire has over 95,000 clones, about 75% of them found once; the top ten carry about 12%. The chain couples TRBV19 to TRBJ1-2; the D gene is possibly TRBD1 (6 bases). The sequence was obtained from a woman between 35 and 50 years old in good health and CMV-seropositive. The sequenced sample was PBMCs. The CDR3 nucleotides are TGTGCGTCCTGGTCATGGACAGTCTATGGCTACACCTTC. Translation gives CASWSWTVYGYTF.